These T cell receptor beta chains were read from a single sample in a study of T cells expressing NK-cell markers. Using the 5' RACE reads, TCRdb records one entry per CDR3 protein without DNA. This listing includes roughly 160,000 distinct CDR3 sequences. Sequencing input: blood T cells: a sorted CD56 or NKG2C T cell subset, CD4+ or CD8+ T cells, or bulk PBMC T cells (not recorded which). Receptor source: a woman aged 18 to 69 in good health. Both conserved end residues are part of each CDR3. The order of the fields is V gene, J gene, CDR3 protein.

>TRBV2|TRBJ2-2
CASRLDRNTGELFF
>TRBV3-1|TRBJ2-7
CASSRGSGSPYEQYF
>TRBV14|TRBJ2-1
CASSQDAITQQFF
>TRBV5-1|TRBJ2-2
CASSLSYLNTGELFF
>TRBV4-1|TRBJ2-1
CASSQDGSRTNEQFF
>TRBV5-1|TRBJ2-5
CASREGTDHYQETQYF
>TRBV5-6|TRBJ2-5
CASSLVQGRQTQYF
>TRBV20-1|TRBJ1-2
CSAGTTGGNYGYTF
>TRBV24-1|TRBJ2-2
CATSDSGSGELFF
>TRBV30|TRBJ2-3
CAWSPSGDTQYF
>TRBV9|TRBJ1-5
CASSVGNNQPQHF
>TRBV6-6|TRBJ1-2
CASSAGTEYGYTF
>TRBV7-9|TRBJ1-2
CASSLEQASYGYTF
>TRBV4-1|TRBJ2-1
CASSPGQGFYNEQFF
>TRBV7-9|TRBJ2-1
CASSPSNNEQFF
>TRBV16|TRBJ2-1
CASSPSLRGCFF
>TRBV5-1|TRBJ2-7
CASSLLTSTYEQYF
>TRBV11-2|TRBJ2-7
CASSLRLTYEQYF
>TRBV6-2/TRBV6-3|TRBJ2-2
CASSSLSTGELFF
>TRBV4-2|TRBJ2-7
CASSQETRRREQYF
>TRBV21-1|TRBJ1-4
CASSKALPGAPGEKLFF
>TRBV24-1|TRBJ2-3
CATSDWDRSSTDTQYF
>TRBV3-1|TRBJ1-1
CASSPWDRGSTEAFF
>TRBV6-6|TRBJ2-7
CASSYGGYDEQYF
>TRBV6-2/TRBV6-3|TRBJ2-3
CASSYSSKGVTDTQYF
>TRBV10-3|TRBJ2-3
CAITPGSGGDTQYF
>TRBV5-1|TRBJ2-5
CASRSLAQGEETQYF
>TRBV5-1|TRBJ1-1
CASSFEGVRGEAFF
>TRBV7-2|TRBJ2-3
CASSETGARVTQYF
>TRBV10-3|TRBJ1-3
CAISESTGSGNTIYF
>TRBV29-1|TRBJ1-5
CSVGEQGDQPQHF
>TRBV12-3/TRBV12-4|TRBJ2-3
CASSFGGRGDTQYF
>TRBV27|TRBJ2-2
CASSRMRDPAPGELFF
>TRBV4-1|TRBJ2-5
CASSQDRPSGSETQYF
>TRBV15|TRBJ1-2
CATSRLREGPYGYTF
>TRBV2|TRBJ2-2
CASRTGPARVAGELFF
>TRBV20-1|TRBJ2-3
CSADPGTSGVPDTQYF
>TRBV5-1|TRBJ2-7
CASSLGGAEYEQYF
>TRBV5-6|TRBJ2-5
CASSLRQGETQYF
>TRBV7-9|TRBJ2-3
CASLTGASTDTQYF
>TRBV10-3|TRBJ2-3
CAISERQTDTQYF
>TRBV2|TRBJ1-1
CAGRWTPNTEAFF
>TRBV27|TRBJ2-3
CASQKLAGGGTDTQYF
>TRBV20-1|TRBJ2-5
CSARVPGQKETQYF
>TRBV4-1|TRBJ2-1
CASSQDPGDNEQFF
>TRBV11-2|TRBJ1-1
CASSPQGLYNTEAFF
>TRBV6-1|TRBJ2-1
CASSPQLEGVFGFF
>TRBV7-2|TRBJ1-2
CASSLVIGDHGYTF
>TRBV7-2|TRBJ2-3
CASSLDLAGGRDTQYF
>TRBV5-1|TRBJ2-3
CASSFAGEDTQYF
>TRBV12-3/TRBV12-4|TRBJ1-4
CASKQGGDEKLFF
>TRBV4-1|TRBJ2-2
CASSQRRGGDGELFF